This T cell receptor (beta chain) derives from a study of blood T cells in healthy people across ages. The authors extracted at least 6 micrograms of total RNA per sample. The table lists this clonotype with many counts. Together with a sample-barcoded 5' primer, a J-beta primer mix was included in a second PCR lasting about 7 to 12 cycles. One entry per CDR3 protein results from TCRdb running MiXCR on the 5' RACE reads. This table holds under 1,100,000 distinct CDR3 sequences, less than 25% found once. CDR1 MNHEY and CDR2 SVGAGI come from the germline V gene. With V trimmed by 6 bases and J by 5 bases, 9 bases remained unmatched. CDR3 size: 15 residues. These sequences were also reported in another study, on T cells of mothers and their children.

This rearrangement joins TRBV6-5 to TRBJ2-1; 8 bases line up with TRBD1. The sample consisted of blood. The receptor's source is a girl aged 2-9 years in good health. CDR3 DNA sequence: TGTGCCAGCAGCCCACGACAGGGGCGAAACAATGAGCAGTTCTTC. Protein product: CASSPRQGRNNEQFF.